These T cell receptor beta chains were read from a single sample in a study of Ad26.COV2.S vaccination and SARS-CoV-2 variants. Profiled with immunoSEQ multiplex PCR; TCRdb holds only in-frame clones, not every one. The table includes roughly 240,000 clones, roughly 90% detected once. The sample was peripheral blood, taken in a trial of Ad26.COV2.S vaccine versus placebo. All receptors derive from a person between 18 and 65 years old who received the Ad26.COV2.S COVID-19 vaccine or a placebo. CDR3s leave out the opening cysteine and the closing phenylalanine or tryptophan. Clone size is not always given. Where it is, it says once, few, many or a class for expanded clones.

clone_size | j_call | v_call | cdr3_aa
. | TRBJ1-5 | TRBV19 | ASGPGSYNQPQH
. | TRBJ1-5 | TRBV19 | ASSIGGDSNQPQH
. | TRBJ2-1 | TRBV3-1/TRBV3-2 | ASSQEEKGLAGGNEQF
. | TRBJ2-5 | TRBV2 | ASRTGLAGGNSGTQY
. | TRBJ1-6 | TRBV7-2 | ASSPDRGYNSPLH
. | TRBJ1-1 | TRBV3-1/TRBV3-2 | ASSIRTGRTEAF
. | TRBJ2-1 | TRBV18 | ASSPPGRNEQF
. | TRBJ1-4 | TRBV6-1 | ASSERDRRNTATNEKLF
. | TRBJ2-1 | TRBV24-1 | ATSAGRGLYNEQF
. | TRBJ1-5 | TRBV4-3 | ASSQDRWQGTQPQH
. | TRBJ1-1 | TRBV6-2/TRBV6-3 | ASSYSGIEAF
. | TRBJ2-3 | TRBV11-1 | ASSFLSGGAEDTQY
. | TRBJ1-2 | TRBV4-2 | ASSQETGDPRGYT
. | TRBJ2-3 | TRBV5-1 | ASSLGLAGASIADTQY
. | TRBJ1-1 | TRBV5-1 | ASSLPRDAPFLNTEAF
. | TRBJ1-4 | TRBV5-1 | ASSLVGGGVEKLF
. | TRBJ1-1 | TRBV7-2 | ASSLAGMNTEAF
once | TRBJ2-7 | TRBV11-2 | ASSLAAGTSGTRSYEQY
. | TRBJ2-6 | TRBV3-1/TRBV3-2 | ASSDRANVLT
. | TRBJ2-7 | TRBV15 | ATSRGSSSEQY
. | TRBJ1-3 | TRBV11-2 | AIRAVSGNTIY
. | TRBJ1-2 | TRBV7-3 | ASSPTSDREGGYT
. | TRBJ2-3 | TRBV4-2 | ASSQEWVAADTQY
large | TRBJ1-1 | TRBV13 | ASSFYRGGAF
once | TRBJ1-1 | TRBV27 | ASHEGTEAF
. | TRBJ2-1 | TRBV7-3 | ASSLMARESYNEQF
. | TRBJ1-1 | TRBV27 | ASRRTGVGTEAF
. | TRBJ2-3 | TRBV4-2 | ASSPEGSLAGLTDTQY
. | TRBJ2-1 | TRBV7-3 | ASSLGGGLGYNEQF
. | TRBJ2-3 | TRBV5-1 | ASRRGGVTDTQY
. | TRBJ1-2 | TRBV12-3/TRBV12-4 | ASSPTGNYGYT
. | TRBJ2-3 | TRBV6-2/TRBV6-3 | ASSLTGGRSTDTQY
. | TRBJ1-1 | TRBV11-2 | ASSLVGRRKMNTEAF
. | TRBJ2-1 | TRBV10-2 | ASSEWGLPTYNEQF
. | TRBJ2-1 | TRBV6-2/TRBV6-3 | ASSYRDRVPYNEQF
. | TRBJ1-2 | TRBV19 | ASSPPISDGYT
once | TRBJ2-1 | TRBV5-6 | ASSDQGWRSYNEQF
. | TRBJ2-4 | TRBV9 | ASSVGQSKNIQY
. | TRBJ2-5 | TRBV16 | ASSPSVGQGAEETQY
. | TRBJ1-1 | TRBV10-3 | ATKPPTGWDTEAF
. | TRBJ1-1 | TRBV7-6 | ASSPQPRGQIEAF
. | TRBJ1-2 | TRBV28 | ASSSDRNYT
few | TRBJ2-2 | TRBV18 | ASSPSSGGTTGELF
. | TRBJ1-2 | TRBV12-3/TRBV12-4 | ASSRQGGNGYT
. | TRBJ2-3 | TRBV20-1 | SADPGQSQY
. | TRBJ1-1 | TRBV19 | ASSKTGVNTEAF
. | TRBJ1-5 | TRBV7-9 | ASSLEVGPGGNQPQH
. | TRBJ2-7 | TRBV18 | ASSPLPPSGTSYEQY
. | TRBJ2-2 | TRBV2 | ASSALGVAGELF
. | TRBJ1-1 | TRBV7-2 | ASSLQGGTEAF
. | TRBJ2-3 | TRBV3-1/TRBV3-2 | ASSQVGREGTDTQY
. | TRBJ2-3 | TRBV20-1 | SASFPGGSDTQY
. | TRBJ2-3 | TRBV5-4 | ASSLDRVPTDTQY
. | TRBJ2-1 | TRBV27 | ASSLGRGRSSYNEQF
. | TRBJ2-1 | TRBV4-3 | ASRTDRWGSYNEQF
. | TRBJ2-7 | TRBV28 | ATSVASGTTFEQY
. | TRBJ2-5 | TRBV5-4 | ASSWSAGARETQY
. | TRBJ1-4 | TRBV2 | ASSVIRGELF